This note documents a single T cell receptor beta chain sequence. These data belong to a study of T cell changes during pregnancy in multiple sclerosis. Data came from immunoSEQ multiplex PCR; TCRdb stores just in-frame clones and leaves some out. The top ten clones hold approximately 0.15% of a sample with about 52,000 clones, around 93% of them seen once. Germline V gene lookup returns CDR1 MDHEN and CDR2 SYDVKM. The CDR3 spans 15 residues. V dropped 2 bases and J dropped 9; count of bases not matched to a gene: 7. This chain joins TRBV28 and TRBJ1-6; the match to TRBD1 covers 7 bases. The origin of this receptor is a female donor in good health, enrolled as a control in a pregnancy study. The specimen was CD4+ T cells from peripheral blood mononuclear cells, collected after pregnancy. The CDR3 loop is CASSLQGGRGSPLHF. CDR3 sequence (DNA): TGTGCCAGCAGTTTACAGGGGGGCCGGGGTTCACCCCTCCACTTT.